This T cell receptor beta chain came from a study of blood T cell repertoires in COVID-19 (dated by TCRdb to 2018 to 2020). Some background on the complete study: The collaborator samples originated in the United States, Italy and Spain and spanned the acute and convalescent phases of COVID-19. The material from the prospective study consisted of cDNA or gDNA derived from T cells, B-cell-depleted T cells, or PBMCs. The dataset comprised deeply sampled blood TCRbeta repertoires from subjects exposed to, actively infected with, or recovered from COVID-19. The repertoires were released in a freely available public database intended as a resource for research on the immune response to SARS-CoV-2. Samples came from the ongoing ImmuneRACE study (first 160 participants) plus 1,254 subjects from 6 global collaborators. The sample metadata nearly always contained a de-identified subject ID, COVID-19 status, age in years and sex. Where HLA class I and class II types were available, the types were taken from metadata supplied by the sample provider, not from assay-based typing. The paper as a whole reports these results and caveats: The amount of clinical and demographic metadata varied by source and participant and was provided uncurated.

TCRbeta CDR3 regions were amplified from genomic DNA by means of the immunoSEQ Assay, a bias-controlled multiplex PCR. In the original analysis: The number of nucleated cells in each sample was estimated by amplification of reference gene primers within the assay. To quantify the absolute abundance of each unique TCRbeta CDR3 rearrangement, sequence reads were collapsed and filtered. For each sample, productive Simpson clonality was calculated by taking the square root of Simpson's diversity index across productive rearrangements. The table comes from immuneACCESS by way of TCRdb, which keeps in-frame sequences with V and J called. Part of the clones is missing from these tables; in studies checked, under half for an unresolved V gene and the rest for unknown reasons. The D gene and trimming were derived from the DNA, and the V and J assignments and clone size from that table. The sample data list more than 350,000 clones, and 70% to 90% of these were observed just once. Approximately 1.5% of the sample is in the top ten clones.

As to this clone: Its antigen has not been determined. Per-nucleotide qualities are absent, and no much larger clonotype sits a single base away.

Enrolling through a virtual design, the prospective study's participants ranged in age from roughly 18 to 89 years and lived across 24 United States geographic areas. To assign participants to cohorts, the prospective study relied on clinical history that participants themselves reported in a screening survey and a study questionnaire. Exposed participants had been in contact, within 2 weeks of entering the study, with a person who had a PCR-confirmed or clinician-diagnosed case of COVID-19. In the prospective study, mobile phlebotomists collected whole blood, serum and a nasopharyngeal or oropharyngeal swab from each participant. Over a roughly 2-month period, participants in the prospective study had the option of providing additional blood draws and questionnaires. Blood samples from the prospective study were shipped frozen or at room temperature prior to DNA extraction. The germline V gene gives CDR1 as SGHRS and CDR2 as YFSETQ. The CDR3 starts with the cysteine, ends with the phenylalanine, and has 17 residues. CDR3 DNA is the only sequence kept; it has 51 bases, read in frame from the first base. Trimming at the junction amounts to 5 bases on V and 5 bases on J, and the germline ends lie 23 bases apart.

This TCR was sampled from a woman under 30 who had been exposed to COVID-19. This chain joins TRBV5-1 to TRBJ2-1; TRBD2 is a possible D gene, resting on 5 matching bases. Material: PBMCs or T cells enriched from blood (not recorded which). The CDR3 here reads CASSSSIGNPFNNEQFF. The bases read TGCGCCAGCAGTTCTTCAATCGGGAATCCCTTTAACAATGAGCAGTTCTTC. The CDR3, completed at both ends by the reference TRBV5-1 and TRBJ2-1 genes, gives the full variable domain KAGVTQTPRYLIKTRGQQVTLSCSPISGHRSVSWYQQTPGQGLQFLFEYFSETQRNKGNFPGRFSGRQFSNSRSEMNVSTLELGDSALYLCASSSSIGNPFNNEQFFGPGTRLTVL.